Each of the 5 T cell receptor beta chains below was sequenced from the same sample in a study of CD8 T cells in ankylosing spondylitis. TCRdb re-analysed the 5' RACE reads in MiXCR, keeping a single row per CDR3 protein. The sample holds about 450,000 distinct CDR3 sequences, approximately 26% seen once. Their recognized antigens are unknown. Study-wide results and caveats: Within ankylosing spondylitis blood, a TCR beta motif made up of roughly eight highly homologous variants appeared to be characteristic.

Sequencing was performed on blood, either unsorted or a sorted T cell fraction (not recorded which). Receptor source: a male donor with ankylosing spondylitis.

This clonotype was detected only a few times. The chain employs TRBV11-2 and TRBJ1-5, with D uncertain. V lost 2 bases to trimming and J lost 0 bases, with 8 bases between them. CDR1 and CDR2 from the germline V gene are SGHAT and FQNNGV. This CDR3 region has 15 residues. CDR3 protein: CASSLNSLSNQPQHF. In nucleotides, the CDR3 is TGTGCCAGCAGCTTAAATTCACTTAGCAATCAGCCCCAGCATTTT.

This chain's CDR3 is CSADRRTGYNTQYF. The DNA of the CDR3 is TGCAGTGCTGACCGACGGACAGGGTACAATACGCAGTATTTT. The V gene is TRBV20-1, the J gene TRBJ2-3, with 8 nucleotides matching TRBD1. The J segment lost 7 bases and the V segment lost 5 bases, leaving 11 bases of the junction unmatched. The CDR3 extends over 14 amino acids. The germline gives CDR1 DFQATT, CDR2 SNEGSKA (reference sequence).

This clonotype was picked up a small number of times. The chain combines TRBV20-1 with TRBJ2-5, with D possibly TRBD2 on 6 matching bases. The CDR3 covers 11 residues. Germline V gene sequence: CDR1 DFQATT, CDR2 SNEGSKA (reference sequence). V dropped 6 bases and J dropped 3 bases, with 8 bases sitting between them. The CDR3: CSAWTKETQYF. The DNA of the CDR3 is TGCAGTGCCTGGACTAAAGAGACCCAGTACTTC.

This clonotype was found a few times. The chain carries TRBV7-2 and TRBJ2-3; the D is unclear. This CDR3 comprises 17 residues. Germline values: CDR1 SGHTA, CDR2 FQGNSA. The ends were cut back, 5 bases at V and 5 bases at J, with 23 bases in the middle. The CDR3 protein is CASSPGNTLSFGDTQYF. CDR3 bases: TGTGCCAGCAGCCCGGGCAATACTCTTTCATTCGGAGATACGCAGTATTTT.

In DNA form, the CDR3 reads TGTGCCAGCAGCCAACCAGGCTATAATTCACCCCTCCACTTT. Amino acid sequence: CASSQPGYNSPLHF. The chain carries TRBV3-1 and TRBJ1-6; no firm D call. The CDR3 runs to 14 residues. Germline V gene data show CDR1 as LGHDT and CDR2 as YNNKEL (reference sequence). The V and J ends lost 2 bases and 3 bases respectively, with 5 bases between them.